The clone carrying this T cell receptor beta chain was found once. These data belong to a study of shared clonotypes between healthy human individuals. The assay used deep level. Profiled with immunoSEQ multiplex PCR; TCRdb holds only in-frame clones, not every one. The sample has about 2.3 million clones, just over 90% seen once. Sequencing used naive CD4+ T cells from PBMCs. Subset noted: CD45RA+ positively selected. The sequence derives from a man aged 18 to 35 in good health. Some clones in this sample may be carry-over from other donors' samples.

The CDR3 loop reads CASSMVTGLQETQYF. The CDR3 coding sequence is TGTGCCAGTAGTATGGTGACAGGGCTCCAAGAGACCCAGTACTTC. J is TRBJ2-5 and V is TRBV19; 7 bases map to TRBD1. Trimming at V came to 3 bases and at J to 1 base, leaving 5 bases not matched to a gene. The CDR3 covers 15 residues. CDR1 and CDR2 from the germline V gene are LNHDA and SQIVND (reference sequence).